Included here is one TCR beta chain sequence, with context. Its antigen is not known. The junction departs from germline at one end; a sequencing error may be responsible. Researchers generated TCR beta cDNA from approximately 520 ng of total RNA, relying on a constant-region primer. For TCR beta, libraries were produced by three nested multiplex PCR rounds using slightly modified ARM-PCR. It was with TRBV1-TRBV30 forward primers and a C-beta reverse primer that the first two PCR rounds were run, at around 10 cycles each. MiXCR, applied by TCRdb to the multiplex PCR reads, yields one record per CDR3 protein. The sample includes about 78,000 distinct CDR3 sequences, approximately 74% seen only once; the top ten take 28%. The data were obtained in a study of tumor-infiltrating lymphocytes in primary liver carcinoma. About the study: Per sample, productive TCRbeta reads numbered roughly 3.5 to 7.13 million, similar across tissue types.

CDR1 SGHAT and CDR2 FQNNGV come from the germline V gene. The CDR3 has 14 amino acids. General study points: The study found tumor-adjacent and tumor-blood pairs overlapped less than tumor region pairs.

Between roughly 17 and 31 mg of unsorted bulk tissue served as the source from which RNA and DNA were co-extracted. Surgical resection was the treatment these patients received for primary liver carcinoma. Sampling targeted five separate regions of each tumor, which included the tumor centre. V usage is TRBV11-2 and J usage is TRBJ2-2; 8 nucleotides agree with TRBD1. Sequences were obtained from liver tumor tissue from sampling region 4. Subset described: tumor region T4, right-lateral pole. The receptor's source is a man aged 40-55 years with primary liver carcinoma and hepatitis B virus infection. DNA for the CDR3: TGTGCCAGCCAGCGGACAGGGTCTCCCGGGGAACTGTTTTTT. Amino acid sequence: CASQRTGSPGELFF.